This is a list of T cell receptor beta chains from one sample in a study of cytomegalovirus exposure and HLA in healthy donors. The assay was immunoSEQ multiplex PCR, and TCRdb's table has in-frame clones only and misses some. The table lists 65,000 to 95,000 clones. Source material: PBMCs. All receptors derive from a female donor in good health and CMV-seropositive. The CDR3 runs from the conserved cysteine through the conserved F or W. A D gene is named only where the DNA matches it firmly.

>.|TRBJ1-2|TRBV19
CASSTGGGNLYGYTF
>.|TRBJ2-3|TRBV7-8
CVPSFSETEPEDTDTQYF
>.|TRBJ1-1|TRBV5-6
CASTVRPDTNTEAFF
>TRBD2|TRBJ2-3|TRBV9
CASSVEEREGDTQYF
>.|TRBJ1-2|TRBV29-1
CSVSLGGGYGYTF
>.|TRBJ1-1|TRBV18
CASSPSTGRFEAFF
>TRBD2|TRBJ2-2|TRBV18
CASSPPWTSGRGTGELFF
>TRBD1|TRBJ1-1|TRBV10-3
CAIMTPKDREGAFF
>TRBD2|TRBJ2-1|TRBV9
CASSPGLAEKQFF
>.|TRBJ2-5|TRBV19
CASSLGGPGETQYF
>.|TRBJ1-1|TRBV30
CALGAGAFF
>TRBD1|TRBJ2-3|TRBV19
CASSKEAGQGEDTQYF
>TRBD1|TRBJ1-1|TRBV6-6
CASSYPGQGPHAEAFF
>TRBD1|TRBJ1-2|TRBV5-4
CASSLAGGEGYTF
>TRBD1|TRBJ2-2|TRBV19
CASSGDRDAGELFF
>TRBD1|TRBJ1-4|TRBV7-9
CASNTKGQGGGEKLFF
>.|TRBJ2-6|TRBV4-3
CASSPGQISGANVLTF
>.|TRBJ2-7|TRBV6-1
CASGRTFNYEQYF
>.|TRBJ1-2|TRBV5-6
CASSPLLITGLQRGYTF
>TRBD1|TRBJ1-3|TRBV18
CASSWDRAGNTIYF
>TRBD2|TRBJ2-3|TRBV6-5
CASSYRGTSTDTQYF
>TRBD1|TRBJ1-5|TRBV5-1
CASSWGQGEDQPQHF
>TRBD1|TRBJ1-5|TRBV27
CASSLRQGSNQPQHF
>.|TRBJ2-3|TRBV11-2
CASSARSGSTDTQYF
>TRBD1|TRBJ1-4|TRBV5-1
CASSDAKGASEKLFF
>.|TRBJ2-2|TRBV27
CASSIRATGELFF
>TRBD1|TRBJ1-6|TRBV5-1
CASSPDGQGGSPLHF
>TRBD2|TRBJ2-3|TRBV5-1
CASSSKLAGGTDTQYF
>TRBD2|TRBJ2-1|TRBV27
CASSFPRSSGGPSYNEQFF
>.|TRBJ2-7|TRBV30
CAWSYSPNEQYF
>.|TRBJ1-2|TRBV5-4
CASSLGTGSFYGYTF
>.|TRBJ2-7|TRBV10-3
CAIMKSPPAYEQYF
>.|TRBJ1-1|TRBV15
CATSRDLGGHTEAFF
>.|TRBJ1-1|TRBV7-7
CASSLQRGTEAFF
>TRBD1|TRBJ1-2|TRBV6-1
CASRQGALGYTF
>.|TRBJ2-2|TRBV30
CAWKRRGRENTGELFF
>TRBD2|TRBJ2-5|TRBV7-2
CASSQTGTSGKGLETQYF
>.|TRBJ1-2|TRBV29-1
CSVEKGAGYGYTF
>.|TRBJ1-1|TRBV18
CASSPTHKKFEAFF
>.|TRBJ2-2|TRBV4-3
CASSHPAGTGELFF
>.|TRBJ2-7|TRBV4-3
CASSRGLSYEQYF
>TRBD1|TRBJ1-2|TRBV11-2
CASSLVVTGGANYGYTF
>TRBD1|TRBJ1-2|TRBV19
CASSGSDRANYGYTF
>.|TRBJ2-1|TRBV15
CATSRDVGRRDNEQFF
>TRBD2|TRBJ2-2|TRBV4-3
CASSQDLRGANTGELFF
>TRBD1|TRBJ1-1|TRBV7-9
CASSLTGGGTEAFF
>.|TRBJ1-1|TRBV5-1
CASSLAGMMNTEAFF
>TRBD1|TRBJ2-7|TRBV30
CAWSQGQAYEQYF
>.|TRBJ1-2|TRBV28
CASSSGDGYTF
>.|TRBJ2-2|TRBV6-6
CASSDSGRGTGELFF
>.|TRBJ1-1|TRBV20-1
CSARPRGAFF
>TRBD1|TRBJ1-2|TRBV6-6
CASSYPPGQFNYRYTF
>TRBD1|TRBJ1-3|TRBV4-1
CASSRQTGPSGNTIYF
>TRBD1|TRBJ2-3|TRBV18
CASSLKEGAGADTQYF